This T cell receptor (beta chain) emerged from a study of blood T cell repertoires in COVID-19. On the study more broadly: In each case, the material was cDNA or gDNA derived from T cells, B-cell-depleted T cells, or PBMCs.

Authors' processing steps: Reference gene primer amplification gave estimated nucleated cell counts. Libraries were prepared by immunoSEQ multiplex PCR; TCRdb keeps only in-frame clonotypes and omits some of them. V, J and clone size were drawn from that table, and D and trimming were deduced from the DNA. The table lists around 300,000 clones, 75% to 90% of them singletons. Sequencing used peripheral blood. The receptor was derived from a man between 50 and 59 years old with acute or convalescent COVID-19.

The CDR3 DNA reads TGTGCCAGTAGTATAGGAGCCGCAACTAATGAAAAACTGTTTTTT. The encoded protein is CASSIGAATNEKLFF. The gene calls are TRBV19 and TRBJ1-4; D is unresolved. This CDR3 has 15 residues. Germline CDR1 LNHDA, CDR2 SQIVND (reference sequence). Trimming removed 1 base from V and 0 bases from J, with 6 bases in between.